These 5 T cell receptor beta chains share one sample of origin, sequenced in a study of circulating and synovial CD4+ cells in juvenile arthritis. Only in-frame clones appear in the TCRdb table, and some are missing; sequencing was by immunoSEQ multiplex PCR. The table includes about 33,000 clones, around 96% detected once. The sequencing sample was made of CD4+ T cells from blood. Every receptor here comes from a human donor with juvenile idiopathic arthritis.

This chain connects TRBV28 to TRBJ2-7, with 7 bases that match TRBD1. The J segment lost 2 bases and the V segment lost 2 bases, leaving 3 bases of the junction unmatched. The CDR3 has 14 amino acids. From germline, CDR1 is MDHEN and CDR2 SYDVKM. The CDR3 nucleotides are TGTGCCAGCAGTTTAACGGGACAGACCTACGAGCAGTACTTC. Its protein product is CASSLTGQTYEQYF.

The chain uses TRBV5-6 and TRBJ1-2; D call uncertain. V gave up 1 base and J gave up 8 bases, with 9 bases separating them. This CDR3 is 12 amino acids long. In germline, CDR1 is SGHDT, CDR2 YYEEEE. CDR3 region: CASSLTPGGYTF. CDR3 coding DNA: TGTGCCAGCAGCTTGACTCCCGGGGGCTACACCTTC.

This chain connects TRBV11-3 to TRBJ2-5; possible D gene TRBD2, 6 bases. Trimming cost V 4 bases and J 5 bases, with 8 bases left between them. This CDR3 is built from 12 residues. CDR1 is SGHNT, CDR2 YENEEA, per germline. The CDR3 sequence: CASSSAGETQYF. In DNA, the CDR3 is TGTGCCAGCAGCTCGGCGGGGGAGACCCAGTACTTC.

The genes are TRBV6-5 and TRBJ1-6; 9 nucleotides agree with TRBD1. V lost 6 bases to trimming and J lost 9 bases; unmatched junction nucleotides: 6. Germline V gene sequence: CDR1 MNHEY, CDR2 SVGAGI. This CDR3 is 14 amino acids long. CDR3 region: CASRPGTGSSPLHF. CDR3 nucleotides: TGTGCCAGCAGGCCCGGGACAGGGAGTTCACCCCTCCACTTT.

The CDR3 DNA reads as TGCGCCAGCAGCTCGACAGTTAACTATGGCTACACCTTC. As protein: CASSSTVNYGYTF. The chain links TRBV5-1 to TRBJ1-2, with a possible D match to TRBD1 (5 bases). CDR1 and CDR2 from the germline V gene are SGHRS and YFSETQ. The V end lost 3 bases, the J end lost 1 base, and 7 bases lay between the germline ends. The CDR3 is made up of 13 amino acids. The full variable domain, in which reference TRBV5-1 and TRBJ1-2 provide the parts outside the CDR3, is KAGVTQTPRYLIKTRGQQVTLSCSPISGHRSVSWYQQTPGQGLQFLFEYFSETQRNKGNFPGRFSGRQFSNSRSEMNVSTLELGDSALYLCASSSTVNYGYTFGSGTRLTVV.